This passage covers 11 T cell receptor beta chains from one sample sequenced in a study of shared clonotypes between healthy human individuals. Sequencing was performed with immunoSEQ multiplex PCR; in TCRdb, only in-frame clones are kept and a portion is missing. The sample includes 1,500,000 or so clones, 96% of them seen just once. Sequencing used naive CD4+ T cells sorted from blood. Subset denoted: CD45RA+ positively selected. These receptors all stem from a man aged 25 to 45 in good health.

This chain uses TRBV2 with TRBJ2-2; a possible D gene is TRBD1 (7 bases). CDR1 is SNHLY and CDR2 is FYNNEI in the germline V gene. Trimming took off 4 bases at V and 10 bases at J, with 19 bases between the two ends. This CDR3 contains 15 residues. CDR3 protein: CASSGLEQGHLELFF. The DNA of the CDR3 is TGTGCCAGCAGTGGACTAGAACAGGGGCATCTGGAGCTGTTTTTT.

This clone has just one count. This chain links TRBV7-9 with TRBJ1-3; no reliable D call. Germline V lookup: CDR1 SEHNR, CDR2 FQNEAQ (reference sequence). V lost 4 bases, J lost 0 bases, and 10 bases lay in between. The CDR3 is 15 amino acids. CDR3 amino acids: CASSSSGTSGNTIYF. CDR3 DNA: TGTGCCAGCAGCTCCTCGGGTACCTCTGGAAACACCATATATTTT.

The chain combines TRBV18 with TRBJ2-3; no reliable D call. The V and J ends lost 2 bases and 4 bases respectively, with 4 bases between them. CDR3 size: 12 residues. From germline, CDR1 is KGHSH and CDR2 LQKENI. CDR3 residues: CASSPNSDTQYF. CDR3 bases: TGTGCCAGCTCACCAAATTCAGATACGCAGTATTTT.

The chain has TRBV27 and TRBJ1-1, with D unresolved. V lost 4 bases to trimming and J lost 10 bases, with 22 bases between them. This CDR3 has 15 residues. Germline V CDR1 and CDR2: MNHEY, SMNVEV (reference sequence). The CDR3 protein is CASSSLMRVGYGAFF. The DNA for the CDR3 is TGTGCCAGCAGTTCCTTAATGAGGGTGGGGTATGGAGCTTTCTTT.

V is TRBV2 and J is TRBJ1-1, with 7 bases fitting TRBD1. J lost 1 base, V lost 3 bases, and 5 bases had no gene match. Germline V gene sequence: CDR1 SNHLY, CDR2 FYNNEI. This CDR3 has 15 amino acids. The CDR3 sequence: CASSDFYRGNTEAFF. The CDR3 bases are TGTGCCAGCAGTGACTTTTACAGGGGGAACACTGAAGCTTTCTTT.

The chain has TRBV6-1 and TRBJ1-3; D is possibly TRBD1 (5 bases). This CDR3 comprises 14 residues. V lost 4 bases and J lost 7, with 14 bases in between. CDR1 is MNHNS, CDR2 SASEGT, per germline. The CDR3 loop reads CASSAGTARNTIYF. DNA for the CDR3: TGTGCCAGCAGTGCAGGGACCGCACGGAACACCATATATTTT.

The chain couples TRBV2 to TRBJ2-3; D might be TRBD1 or TRBD2, each matching 5 bases. The ends were cut back, 6 bases at V and 2 bases at J, with 6 bases in the middle. Germline assignment: CDR1 SNHLY and CDR2 FYNNEI. The CDR3 has 12 amino acids. This CDR3 is CASRGDTDTQYF. DNA for the CDR3: TGTGCCAGCAGGGGGGACACAGATACGCAGTATTTT.

The J gene is TRBJ2-2, the V gene TRBV5-1, with no clear D. V lost 4 bases and J lost 5, with 15 bases in between. The CDR3 is made up of 15 amino acids. Germline values: CDR1 SGHRS, CDR2 YFSETQ. CDR3 amino acids: CASSRIGSGTGELFF. DNA for the CDR3: TGCGCCAGCAGCCGGATCGGGTCCGGGACCGGGGAGCTGTTTTTT.

This rearrangement joins TRBV6-1 to TRBJ2-7; 9 bases agree with TRBD2. The germline gives CDR1 MNHNS, CDR2 SASEGT. The CDR3 is 14 amino acids. V was pared by 6 bases and J by 2 bases, with 5 bases of the junction left unmatched. The CDR3 nucleotides read TGTGCCAGCAGCCAAGCGGGAGGTACCTACGAGCAGTACTTC. Its translation: CASSQAGGTYEQYF.

In DNA, the CDR3 is TGTGCCAGCAGCTTAGTGGCCGGAAACATGAACACTGAAGCTTTCTTT. It is translated as CASSLVAGNMNTEAFF. The chain uses TRBV11-2 and TRBJ1-1; D not resolved. Trimming took off 1 base at V and 0 bases at J, with 12 bases between the two ends. The length of the CDR3 is 16 residues. The V gene's germline CDR1 is SGHAT and CDR2 FQNNGV.

V is TRBV7-8 and J is TRBJ2-1, with D perhaps TRBD1 (5 bases). V dropped 4 bases and J dropped 9 bases, with 19 bases sitting between them. The CDR3 covers 15 residues. Germline V gene lookup returns CDR1 SGHVS and CDR2 FQNEAQ. CDR3 nucleotides: TGTGCCAGCAGCTCGCAGGGTAATTATGGTACTGAGCAGTTCTTC. Translated, it gives CASSSQGNYGTEQFF.